Shown below are 20 T cell receptor beta chains from a single sample sequenced in a study of blood T cell repertoires in COVID-19. The method was immunoSEQ multiplex PCR; TCRdb's version includes in-frame clones alone and lacks a portion of them. Counted here are about 210,000 clones, 75% to 85% occurring once; the ten biggest clones make up 2.4%. Sequencing was done on a sample of peripheral blood. Source of these receptors: a woman in her seventies with COVID-19, enrolled during active disease.

The rearrangement links TRBV18 to TRBJ2-2; 8 nucleotides align to TRBD2. CDR3 length: 17 amino acids. Trimming removed 1 base from V and 3 bases from J; junction bases left unmatched: 7. The germline gives CDR1 KGHSH, CDR2 LQKENI. The CDR3, as DNA: TGTGCCAGCTCACCACGGTATACTAGCGGCCACACCGGGGAGCTGTTTTTT. Protein product: CASSPRYTSGHTGELFF.

The chain employs TRBV14 and TRBJ2-1, with D maybe TRBD1 (6 bases). Between the trimmed V and J ends, which lost 6 bases and 6 bases, there was a span of 12 bases. From germline, CDR1 is SGHDN and CDR2 FVKESK. This CDR3 has 13 amino acids. CDR3 protein: CASRPTTGNEQFF. The CDR3 DNA sequence: TGTGCCAGCAGACCCACGACAGGCAATGAGCAGTTCTTC.

The gene calls are TRBV19 and TRBJ2-7; 10 bases agree with TRBD2. V was clipped by 1 base and J by 3 bases; unmatched bases: 3. Germline CDR1 reads LNHDA; CDR2 reads SQIVND (reference sequence). The CDR3 contains 15 residues. CDR3 bases: TGTGCCAGTAGTATAGCTAGCGGGAGTATCTACGAGCAGTACTTC. As protein: CASSIASGSIYEQYF.

The chain uses TRBV10-3 and TRBJ2-1; perhaps TRBD1 as D (6 bases). The CDR3 spans 14 residues. The V gene's germline CDR1 is ENHRY and CDR2 SYGVKD. The germline V and J ends were trimmed by 2 bases and 6 bases, with 11 bases remaining between them. The CDR3 protein is CAISERTVGNEQFF. Written as DNA, the CDR3 is TGTGCCATCAGTGAGAGGACAGTAGGCAATGAGCAGTTCTTC.

The V call is TRBV15, the J call TRBJ1-2; TRBD1 is a possible D gene (6 bases). Deletions cut 0 bases from V and 6 bases from J, with 20 bases between. This CDR3 comprises 17 residues. Germline lookup yields CDR1 LNHNV and CDR2 YYDKDF (reference sequence). The CDR3 bases are TGTGCCACCAGCAGAGACCGGGTAGGGACACCTGCGAATGGCTACACCTTC. Protein product: CATSRDRVGTPANGYTF.

The rearrangement uses TRBV9 and TRBJ2-5; TRBD2 matches at 10 bases. The CDR3 loop spans 15 amino acids. CDR1 and CDR2 from the germline V gene are SGDLS and YYNGEE. The ends lost 1 base at V and 4 bases at J; junction bases unmatched: 4. This chain's CDR3 is CASSVLAGEGETQYF. The CDR3 DNA follows: TGTGCCAGCAGCGTACTAGCGGGAGAGGGAGAGACCCAGTACTTC.

This chain links TRBV5-8 with TRBJ2-3, with TRBD2 matching over 7 bases. Germline V gives CDR1 SGHTS, CDR2 YDEGEE. The CDR3 is made up of 16 amino acids. J gave up 0 bases and V 2 bases, and 6 bases lay outside the gene matches. This chain's CDR3 is CASSFRLAASTDTQYF. CDR3 coding DNA: TGTGCCAGCAGCTTTCGGCTAGCGGCCAGCACAGATACGCAGTATTTT.

This clone was counted a single time. The rearrangement links TRBV5-5 to TRBJ2-5; 9 bases fit TRBD1. The CDR3 is 15 amino acids. Germline lookup yields CDR1 SGHKS and CDR2 YYEKEE (reference sequence). The V gene end was trimmed by 0 bases and the J gene end by 4 bases; junction bases not matched to a gene: 4. CDR3 amino acids: CASSLGTGEGETQYF. The CDR3 DNA sequence: TGTGCCAGCAGCTTGGGGACAGGGGAGGGAGAGACCCAGTACTTC.

This clone was seen a handful of times. This sequence joins TRBV6-1 and TRBJ2-7; TRBD2 aligns across 9 bases. Germline V lookup: CDR1 MNHNS, CDR2 SASEGT. The CDR3 contains 21 residues. The junction had 24 bases not matched to a gene; V was cut back by 1 base and J by 5 bases. The CDR3 protein is CASSEGLAGVLEGGQVDEQYF. The CDR3 nucleotides are TGTGCCAGCAGTGAAGGGTTAGCGGGAGTTCTAGAGGGGGGACAAGTGGACGAGCAGTACTTC.

The chain is built from TRBV7-2 and TRBJ2-5; D might be TRBD2 (6 bases). Germline V CDR1 and CDR2: SGHTA, FQGNSA. The CDR3 runs to 16 residues. V lost 0 bases to trimming and J lost 4 bases, with 15 bases between them. CDR3 DNA sequence: TGTGCCAGCAGCTTAGCCACTAGCAGAAGGGCAGAGACCCAGTACTTC. Amino acid sequence: CASSLATSRRAETQYF.

This CDR3 reads CASGAQGTIEAFF. The CDR3 DNA follows: TGTGCTAGTGGCGCACAGGGTACGATTGAAGCTTTCTTT. V and J are TRBV12-5 and TRBJ1-1; D may be TRBD1 (6 bases). The germline V gene encodes CDR1 LGHNT and CDR2 FRNRAP. There are 13 residues in the CDR3. Trimming left V 6 bases short and J 7 bases short, with 15 bases between.

The chain employs TRBV7-8 and TRBJ2-1, with 10 bases matching TRBD2. Germline values: CDR1 SGHVS, CDR2 FQNEAQ. CDR3 length equals 17 residues. The V gene end was trimmed by 2 bases and the J gene end by 6 bases; junction bases not matched to a gene: 10. CDR3 sequence reads: CASSLRAAGGFRNEQFF. The CDR3 coding sequence is TGTGCCAGCAGCTTAAGGGCAGCGGGAGGGTTTCGCAATGAGCAGTTCTTC.

The rearrangement uses TRBV19 and TRBJ1-2; 7 bases align to TRBD1. Looked up from germline, CDR1 is LNHDA and CDR2 is SQIVND (reference sequence). The ends lost 3 bases at V and 8 bases at J; junction bases unmatched: 6. The CDR3 runs 13 residues. The CDR3 bases are TGTGCCAGTAGTATCGACAGGGTGAGCGGCTACACCTTC. Protein sequence: CASSIDRVSGYTF.

The sample holds one count of this clone. The chain recombines TRBV19 with TRBJ1-2, with D perhaps matching TRBD1 (5 bases). Looked up from germline, CDR1 is LNHDA and CDR2 is SQIVND (reference sequence). V lost 3 bases to trimming and J lost 3 bases, with 5 bases between them. The CDR3 spans 12 residues. The CDR3 DNA follows: TGTGCCAGTAGTATCAGGGACTATGGCTACACCTTC. Amino acid sequence: CASSIRDYGYTF.

In its sample, this clone was seen a few times. This chain uses TRBV18 with TRBJ2-7; 11 bases fit TRBD2. The germline V gene has CDR1 KGHSH and CDR2 LQKENI. This CDR3 region has 16 residues. With 0 bases clipped from V and 3 bases from J, the junction kept 4 bases outside the gene matches. DNA of the CDR3: TGTGCCAGCTCACCACCGGGACTAGCGGCTCACTACGAGCAGTACTTC. Its protein product is CASSPPGLAAHYEQYF.

In DNA, the CDR3 is TGCGCCAGCAGCTTGGAGGGGCGCGGCGCTAAAGAGACCCAGTACTTC. As protein: CASSLEGRGAKETQYF. V gene TRBV5-1 combines with J gene TRBJ2-5; perhaps TRBD1 as D (5 bases). V was pared by 0 bases and J by 3 bases, with 15 bases between. CDR1 is SGHRS and CDR2 is YFSETQ in the germline V gene. The CDR3 is made up of 16 amino acids. Using reference TRBV5-1 and TRBJ2-5 for the parts outside the CDR3, the full variable domain is KAGVTQTPRYLIKTRGQQVTLSCSPISGHRSVSWYQQTPGQGLQFLFEYFSETQRNKGNFPGRFSGRQFSNSRSEMNVSTLELGDSALYLCASSLEGRGAKETQYFGPGTRLLVL.

V gene TRBV11-2 combines with J gene TRBJ1-2; TRBD1 matches 10 bases. CDR1 is SGHAT and CDR2 is FQNNGV in the germline V gene. This CDR3 spans 16 amino acids. V gave up 1 base and J gave up 0 bases; unmatched junction bases: 2. The CDR3 bases are TGTGCCAGCAGCTTAGCGGGGACAGGGGCTAACTATGGCTACACCTTC. Translating it yields CASSLAGTGANYGYTF. The full variable domain, completed using reference TRBV11-2 and TRBJ1-2, is EAGVAQSPRYKIIEKRQSVAFWCNPISGHATLYWYQQILGQGPKLLIQFQNNGVVDDSQLPKDRFSAERLKGVDSTLKIQPAKLEDSAVYLCASSLAGTGANYGYTFGSGTRLTVV.

V and J are TRBV5-1 and TRBJ1-5; possibly TRBD1 for D (5 bases). The CDR3 runs to 23 residues. V lost 2 bases and J lost 0, with 33 bases in between. Germline V gene data show CDR1 as SGHRS and CDR2 as YFSETQ. In nucleotides, the CDR3 is TGCGCCAGCAGCTTCCCTGGACCTAACCAGTTCAGGAGGGGCCCTAATAGCAATCAGCCCCAGCATTTT. It yields the protein CASSFPGPNQFRRGPNSNQPQHF.

V gene TRBV5-1 combines with J gene TRBJ2-7; 7 bases are a match to TRBD1. CDR1 and CDR2 from the germline V gene are SGHRS and YFSETQ. J gave up 3 bases and V 7 bases, and 10 bases lay outside the gene matches. The CDR3 is 14 amino acids. The CDR3, as DNA: TGCGCCAGCTCTTTGTCGGGACAGTTCTACGAGCAGTACTTC. Protein: CASSLSGQFYEQYF.

The chain recombines TRBV2 with TRBJ1-3, with no clear D. Trimming removed 9 bases from V and 0 bases from J, with 12 bases in between. The germline gives CDR1 SNHLY, CDR2 FYNNEI. The CDR3 extends over 14 amino acids. The CDR3 protein is CASKDGVSGNTIYF. CDR3 DNA sequence: TGTGCCAGTAAAGACGGGGTCTCTGGAAACACCATATATTTT.